This record looks at one T cell receptor (beta chain) sequence and its context. Its specificity is not known. V lost 5 bases, J lost 8 bases, and 13 bases lay in between. The CDR3 totals 13 residues. Germline CDR1 LNHDA, CDR2 SQIVND (reference sequence). The data are from a study of T cell responses to AZD1222 COVID-19 vaccine. Findings and limits, study-wide: Sampling that yielded the repertoires occurred only after the peak T cell response.

Here immunoSEQ multiplex PCR was the method, and the copy in TCRdb shows in-frame clones only, minus some. The profile shows about 140,000 clones, about 91% of them singletons. This rearrangement joins TRBV19 to TRBJ2-1; D is ambiguous. The input for sequencing was peripheral blood, taken 28 days after the second AZD1222 dose. This TCR derives from an adult who received the AZD1222 COVID-19 vaccine. CDR3 residues: CASSPLGGYEQFF. CDR3 nucleotide sequence: TGTGCCAGTAGTCCCCTAGGTGGCTATGAGCAGTTCTTC.